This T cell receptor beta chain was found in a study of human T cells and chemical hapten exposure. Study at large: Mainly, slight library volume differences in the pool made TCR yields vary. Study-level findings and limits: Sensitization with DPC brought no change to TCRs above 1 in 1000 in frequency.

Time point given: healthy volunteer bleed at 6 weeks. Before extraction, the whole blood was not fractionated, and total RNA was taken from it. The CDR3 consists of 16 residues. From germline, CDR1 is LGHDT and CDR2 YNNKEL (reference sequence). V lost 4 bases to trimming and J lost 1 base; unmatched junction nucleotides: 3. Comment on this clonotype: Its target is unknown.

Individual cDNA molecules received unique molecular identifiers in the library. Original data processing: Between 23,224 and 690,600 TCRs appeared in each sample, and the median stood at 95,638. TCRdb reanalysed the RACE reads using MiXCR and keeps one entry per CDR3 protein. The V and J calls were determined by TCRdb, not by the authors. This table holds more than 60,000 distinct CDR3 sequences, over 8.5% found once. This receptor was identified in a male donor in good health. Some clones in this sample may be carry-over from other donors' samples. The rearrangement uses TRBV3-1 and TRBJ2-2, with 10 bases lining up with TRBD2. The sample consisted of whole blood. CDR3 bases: TGTGCCAGCAGCCTGAGGACTAGCGGGAACACCGGGGAGCTGTTTTTT. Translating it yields CASSLRTSGNTGELFF.